This T cell receptor (beta chain) was profiled in a study of blood T cell repertoires in COVID-19. On the study more broadly: Samples representing acute and convalescent COVID-19 were sourced from the United States, Italy and Spain.

The study drew participants aged roughly 18 to 89 years from roughly 25 US areas. In the original analysis: Amplification of reference gene primers provided the estimated nucleated cell counts. Profiling relied on immunoSEQ multiplex PCR, and the TCRdb table lists in-frame clones only, not all of them. V and J calls and clone size come straight from that table; D and trimming were deduced from the DNA. The sample includes a few hundred thousand clones, 86% seen only once; the top ten take 3.5% to 4.5%. The CDR3 runs 15 residues. The germline gives CDR1 KGHSH, CDR2 LQKENI. The ends lost 4 bases at V and 7 bases at J; junction bases unmatched: 10.

Input material: PBMCs or T cells enriched from blood (not recorded which). The sequence was collected from a woman aged 40 to 55 with acute COVID-19. The J gene is TRBJ2-1, the V gene TRBV18; 7 bases align to TRBD2. The CDR3 DNA reads as TGTGCCAGCTCACAGTCCGAGCGGGATAATAATGAGCAGTTCTTC. Protein sequence: CASSQSERDNNEQFF.